A single sample is the source of the 14 T cell receptor beta chains below, sequenced in a study of cytomegalovirus exposure and HLA in healthy donors. The PCR contained 60 Vbeta and 13 Jbeta primers. Here immunoSEQ multiplex PCR was the method, and the copy in TCRdb shows in-frame clones only, minus some. This listing includes around 140,000 clones. The sample was PBMCs. Source of these receptors: a woman between 45 and 65 years old in good health and CMV-seronegative.

The chain carries TRBV25-1 and TRBJ2-7; D is undetermined. CDR1 is MGHDK, CDR2 SYGVNS, per germline. Trimming took off 5 bases at V and 7 bases at J, with 9 bases between the two ends. The CDR3 length is 11 residues. CDR3 nucleotide sequence: TGTGCCAGCAGTATAACTCGGGAGCAGTACTTC. Protein: CASSITREQYF.

The rearrangement links TRBV30 to TRBJ1-3; unclear D gene. The CDR3 length is 13 residues. V shed 8 bases and J shed 2 bases, with 13 bases lying between them. Looked up from germline, CDR1 is GTSNPN and CDR2 is SVGIG (reference sequence). CDR3 in DNA: TGTGCCGCCGGGTTGTCAACTGGAAACACCATATATTTT. It codes for CAAGLSTGNTIYF.

This rearrangement joins TRBV5-1 to TRBJ2-1; D not certain. The germline V and J ends were trimmed by 0 bases and 4 bases, with 5 bases remaining between them. The CDR3 spans 13 residues. CDR1 and CDR2 from the germline V gene are SGHRS and YFSETQ. The CDR3 region is CASSLAVYNEQFF. DNA for the CDR3: TGCGCCAGCAGCTTGGCCGTTTACAATGAGCAGTTCTTC.

With regard to this clone: The junction shows a germline mismatch at one end, possibly a read error. This chain connects TRBV5-1 to TRBJ2-1, with D possibly being TRBD1 (5 bases). The CDR3 is made up of 15 amino acids. Germline values: CDR1 SGHRS, CDR2 YFSETQ. CDR3 amino acids: CASSWTFGSDNEQFF. DNA for the CDR3: TGCGCCAGCAGCTGGACATTCGGCTCCGACAATGAGCAGTTCTTC.

This chain connects TRBV15 to TRBJ2-2, with D possibly matching TRBD1 (5 bases). CDR1 is LNHNV and CDR2 is YYDKDF in the germline V gene (reference sequence). This CDR3 has 17 residues. V was pared by 6 bases and J by 1 base, with 18 bases between. The CDR3 DNA follows: TGTGCCACCAGGTACCGATATGGGGCGTGGAACACCGGGGAGCTGTTTTTT. It translates to CATRYRYGAWNTGELFF.

In regard to this clone: The sample carries other DNA sequences with the same CDR3. This chain connects TRBV28 to TRBJ1-1; the D is unclear. V was cut by 4 bases and J by 10 bases, with 10 bases left in between. Germline V gives CDR1 MDHEN, CDR2 SYDVKM. The CDR3 has 11 amino acids. Written as DNA, the CDR3 is TGTGCCAGCAGTTCAATTCGGGGAGCTTTCTTT. This translates into CASSSIRGAFF.

The chain is built from TRBV7-9 and TRBJ2-1; tentatively, D is TRBD2 (5 bases). Germline lookup yields CDR1 SEHNR and CDR2 FQNEAQ (reference sequence). There are 14 residues in the CDR3. V was cut by 2 bases and J by 9 bases, with 14 bases left in between. The CDR3 region is CASSLTGMRREQFF. CDR3 DNA: TGTGCCAGCAGCTTAACGGGGATGAGGCGTGAGCAGTTCTTC. The full variable domain, in which reference TRBV7-9 and TRBJ2-1 provide the parts outside the CDR3, is DTGVSQNPRHKITKRGQNVTFRCDPISEHNRLYWYRQTLGQGPEFLTYFQNEAQLEKSRLLSDRFSAERPKGSFSTLEIQRTEQGDSAMYLCASSLTGMRREQFFGPGTRLTVL.

The chain joins TRBV4-3 to TRBJ2-1; D gene uncertain. Germline V CDR1 and CDR2: LGHNA, YSLEER. This CDR3 contains 13 residues. V gave up 0 bases and J gave up 7 bases, with 7 bases separating them. The CDR3 DNA is TGCGCCAGCAGCCAAGATAGTCGGAATGAGCAGTTCTTC. Protein sequence: CASSQDSRNEQFF.

V gene TRBV7-9 combines with J gene TRBJ1-3; 9 bases align to TRBD1. The CDR3 is made up of 16 amino acids. Germline V CDR1 and CDR2: SEHNR, FQNEAQ (reference sequence). Unmatched junction bases numbered 5, after V lost 2 bases and J lost 3 bases. CDR3 in DNA: TGTGCCAGCAGCTTAACCACAGGGGGCTATGGAAACACCATATATTTT. Its protein is CASSLTTGGYGNTIYF. Together with reference TRBV7-9 and TRBJ1-3, the CDR3 gives the full variable domain: DTGVSQNPRHKITKRGQNVTFRCDPISEHNRLYWYRQTLGQGPEFLTYFQNEAQLEKSRLLSDRFSAERPKGSFSTLEIQRTEQGDSAMYLCASSLTTGGYGNTIYFGEGSWLTVV.

This chain joins TRBV5-1 and TRBJ1-1; 7 nucleotides line up with TRBD1. The V gene's germline CDR1 is SGHRS and CDR2 YFSETQ. This CDR3 is 17 amino acids long. V lost 0 bases and J lost 4; bases outside the gene matches: 12. In nucleotides, the CDR3 is TGCGCCAGCAGCTTGGCCGGGCAGGGGGTTTATGTCACTGAAGCTTTCTTT. This translates into CASSLAGQGVYVTEAFF.

The chain employs TRBV7-2 and TRBJ2-1; TRBD2 aligns across 7 bases. The CDR3 extends over 13 amino acids. Looked up from germline, CDR1 is SGHTA and CDR2 is FQGNSA. V shed 2 bases and J 9 bases; nucleotides not matched to a gene: 4. CDR3: CASSLRWEGEQFF. The CDR3 DNA reads TGTGCCAGCAGCTTAAGATGGGAGGGTGAGCAGTTCTTC.

The V gene is TRBV28, the J gene TRBJ1-2, with TRBD1 identical over 7 bases. The CDR3 runs to 15 residues. Germline loops: CDR1 MDHEN, CDR2 SYDVKM. Trimming took 6 bases from V and 5 from J; bases not matched to a gene: 12. The CDR3 nucleotides are TGTGCCAGCAGCCCTGAGACAGGGAGAGGTTATGGCTACACCTTC. Translation: CASSPETGRGYGYTF.

V and J are TRBV19 and TRBJ1-5; 7 nucleotides agree with TRBD1. The V and J ends lost 3 bases and 7 bases, in that order; junction bases with no gene match: 15. CDR3 length: 17 amino acids. CDR1 and CDR2 from the germline V gene are LNHDA and SQIVND (reference sequence). Here the CDR3 DNA reads TGTGCCAGTAGTATTAATTCTGGGACAGCCGTTAGACAGCCCCAGCATTTT. This translates into CASSINSGTAVRQPQHF.

The chain links TRBV29-1 to TRBJ2-6; D ambiguous. CDR1 and CDR2 from the germline V gene are SQVTM and ANQGSEA. Trimming took off 6 bases at V and 4 bases at J, with 7 bases between the two ends. This CDR3 region has 12 residues. CDR3 protein: CSVRTGANVLTF. CDR3 nucleotide sequence: TGCAGCGTGAGAACGGGGGCCAACGTCCTGACTTTC.